The clone carrying this TCR beta chain was counted only a few times. The target antigen is unknown. Carried by the TCR beta cDNA libraries were unique molecular identifiers. TCRdb recomputed calls from the PCR reads with MiXCR, one row per CDR3 protein. The sample consists of some 500,000 distinct CDR3 sequences, over 35% of them appearing once. Germline loops: CDR1 LNHDA, CDR2 SQIVND (reference sequence). The CDR3 has 16 residues. This sample stems from a study of post-analysis software for immune sequencing data. Across the whole study: Secondary progressive, relapsing-remitting and progressive-relapsing multiple sclerosis were among the included disease courses.

Whole-study results and caveats: Controls showed lower frequencies than patients for several TRBV segments, and TRBV5-6, TRBV5-1 and TRBV20-1 were among these.

The source is a girl aged 5-17 years with multiple sclerosis. Sequencing was carried out using blood. V and J are TRBV19 and TRBJ2-5; 8 nucleotides match TRBD1. The J call could be wrong; TRBJ2-7 is a better fit for the DNA end. The CDR3: CASSTPGQGSPYEQYF. CDR3 coding DNA: TGTGCCAGTAGCACACCCGGACAGGGTTCGCCCTACGAGCAGTACTTC.